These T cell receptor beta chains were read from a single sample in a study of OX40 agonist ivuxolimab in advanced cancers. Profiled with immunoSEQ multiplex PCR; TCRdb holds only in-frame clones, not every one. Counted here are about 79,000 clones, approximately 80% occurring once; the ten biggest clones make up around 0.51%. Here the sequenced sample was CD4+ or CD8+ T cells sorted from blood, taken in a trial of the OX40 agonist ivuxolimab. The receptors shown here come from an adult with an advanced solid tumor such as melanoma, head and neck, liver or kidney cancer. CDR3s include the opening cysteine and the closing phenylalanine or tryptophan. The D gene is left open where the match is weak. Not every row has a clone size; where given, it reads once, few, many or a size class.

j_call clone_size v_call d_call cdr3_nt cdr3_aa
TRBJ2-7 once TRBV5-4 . TGTGCCAGCAGCTTGGGAGGACAAGGCACATACGAGCAGTACTTC CASSLGGQGTYEQYF
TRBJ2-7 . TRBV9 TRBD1 TGTGCCAGCAGCGTCGGAACAGGGGGCATCTACGAGCAGTACTTC CASSVGTGGIYEQYF
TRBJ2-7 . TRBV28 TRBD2 TGTGCCAGCAGTTCCCCGGGGGCGGGAGGATTCGAGCAGTACTTC CASSSPGAGGFEQYF
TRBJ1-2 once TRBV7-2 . TGTGCCAGCAGCTTACGGACAGCGAATAACTATGGCTACACCTTC CASSLRTANNYGYTF
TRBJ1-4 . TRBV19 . TGTGCCAGTAGACCCGACCTGAGGGAAAAACTGTTTTTT CASRPDLREKLFF
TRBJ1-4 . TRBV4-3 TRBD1 TGCGCCAGCAGCCAAGGTATCGCAGGGGGTAATGAAAAACTGTTTTTT CASSQGIAGGNEKLFF
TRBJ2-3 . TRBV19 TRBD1 TGTGCCAGTAGTTTTCGACAGGGGTCGCAGTATTTT CASSFRQGSQYF
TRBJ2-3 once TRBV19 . TGTGCCAGTAGTCAGCAGGGGAGAGGAGATACGCAGTATTTT CASSQQGRGDTQYF
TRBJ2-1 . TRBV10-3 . TGTGCCATCAGAGGAGCCGACAGGAATGAGCAGTTCTTC CAIRGADRNEQFF
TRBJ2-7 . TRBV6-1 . TGTGCCAGCAGTCCAGCCTACGAGCAGTACTTC CASSPAYEQYF
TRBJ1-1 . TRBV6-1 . TGTGCCAGCAGGAAAACTTTTCGTAGTGAAGCTTTCTTT CASRKTFRSEAFF
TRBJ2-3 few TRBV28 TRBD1 TGTGCCAGCAGTCCTCAGGGGGCTGGCACAGATACGCAGTATTTT CASSPQGAGTDTQYF
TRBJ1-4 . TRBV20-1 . TGCAGTGCTAGAGGGTGGGAAAAACTGTTTTTT CSARGWEKLFF
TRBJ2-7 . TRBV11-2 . TGTGCCAGCAGCCCAGCGTACTCCTACGAGCAGTACTTC CASSPAYSYEQYF
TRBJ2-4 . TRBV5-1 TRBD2 TGCGCCAGCAGCCCCACTAGCGGTGGAAGGCTAGCCAAAAACATTCAGTACTTC CASSPTSGGRLAKNIQYF
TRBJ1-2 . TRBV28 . TGTGCCACTTGGGGGACGGTGAGGGACGGCTACACCTTC CATWGTVRDGYTF
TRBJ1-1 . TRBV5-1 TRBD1 TGCGCCAGCAGCCGCATGGCCTCACAGGGGTACCCCGTCATGAACACTGAAGCTTTCTTT CASSRMASQGYPVMNTEAFF
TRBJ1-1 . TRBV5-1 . TGCGCCAGCAGCCCCGGACACACTATAAAGGACACTGAAGCTTTCTTT CASSPGHTIKDTEAFF
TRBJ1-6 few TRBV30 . TGTGCCTGGAGTGTCGGAGGCGCCTATAATTCACCCCTCCACTTT CAWSVGGAYNSPLHF
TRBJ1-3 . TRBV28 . TGTGCCAGCAGTTCCCAGGAGGGGAAAGGTGCTGGAAACACCATATATTTT CASSSQEGKGAGNTIYF
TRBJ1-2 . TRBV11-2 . TGTGCCAGCAGCTTAGAGATCTCTCGGTCCACCTTC CASSLEISRSTF
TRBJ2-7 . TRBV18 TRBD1 TGTGCCAGCTCACCGAGGGACAGGGATACCTACGAGCAGTACTTC CASSPRDRDTYEQYF
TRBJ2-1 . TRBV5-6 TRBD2 TGTGCCAGCAGCTTGGAAGGGGTACTAGCGGGAGTTGAGCAGTTCTTC CASSLEGVLAGVEQFF
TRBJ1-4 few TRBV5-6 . TGTGCCAGCAGCTTGGTCCGGGGAGAAAAACTGTTTTTT CASSLVRGEKLFF
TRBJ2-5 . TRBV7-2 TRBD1 TGTGCCAGCAGACAGGGGATGGGGGAGACCCAGTACTTC CASRQGMGETQYF
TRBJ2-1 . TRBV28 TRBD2 TGTGCCAGCAGTCCCCGGACTAGAGTAAATGAGCAGTTCTTC CASSPRTRVNEQFF
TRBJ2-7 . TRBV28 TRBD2 TGTGCCACTCACTCCAGCGGGGGGGGCTACGAGCAGTACTTC CATHSSGGGYEQYF
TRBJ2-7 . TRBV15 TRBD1 TGTGCCACCAGCAGAGACAGGGGGCCTGCCTACGAGCAGTACTTC CATSRDRGPAYEQYF
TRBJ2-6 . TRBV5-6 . TGTGCCAGCAGCCGGGGAGCATCTGGGGCCAACGTCCTGACTTTC CASSRGASGANVLTF
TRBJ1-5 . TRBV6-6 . TGTGCCAGCAGAGGAACGGGCAATCAGCCCCAGCATTTT CASRGTGNQPQHF
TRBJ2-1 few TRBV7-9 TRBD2 TGTGCCAGCAGCTTAAAGGGTAGCGGGAGGAGCTCCTACAATGAGCAGTTCTTC CASSLKGSGRSSYNEQFF
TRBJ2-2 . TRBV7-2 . TGTGCCAGCAAGTACAGGGTCACCGGGGAGCTGTTTTTT CASKYRVTGELFF
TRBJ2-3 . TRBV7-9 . TGTGCCAGCAGCTTAGGGAGGGGTGGCACAGATACGCAGTATTTT CASSLGRGGTDTQYF
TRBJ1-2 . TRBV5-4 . TGTGCCAGCAGGGGAGGGGATTACTATGGCTACACCTTC CASRGGDYYGYTF
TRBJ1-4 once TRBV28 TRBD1 TGTGCCAGCAGGGACAGGCCCGGGGGTGAAAAACTGTTTTTT CASRDRPGGEKLFF
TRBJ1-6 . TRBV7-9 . TGTGCCAGCAGCTTAGTGGGCAGGGTTAATTCACCCCTCCACTTT CASSLVGRVNSPLHF
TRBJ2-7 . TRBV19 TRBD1 TGTGCCAGTAGTACCTATGACAGGGGCTACGAGCAGTACTTC CASSTYDRGYEQYF
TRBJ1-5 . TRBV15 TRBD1 TGTGCCACCAGCAGAGATGGGGTGGAGGTACAGGGGGGTCAGCCCCAGCATTTT CATSRDGVEVQGGQPQHF
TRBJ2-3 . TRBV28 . TGTGCCAGCCCTAGCCAAGATACGCAGTATTTT CASPSQDTQYF
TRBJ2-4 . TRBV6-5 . TGTGCCAGCAGTTACCGGGACATCGGCATTCAGTACTTC CASSYRDIGIQYF
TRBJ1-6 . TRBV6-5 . TGTGCCAGCAGTTACAGGGATAGCAAGGCCCTCCACTTT CASSYRDSKALHF
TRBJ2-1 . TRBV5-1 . TGCGCCAGCAGCTTTGAGGGACAATACAATGAGCAGTTCTTC CASSFEGQYNEQFF
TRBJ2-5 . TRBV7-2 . TGTGCCAGCAGCTTTCAAGAGGCGGAGACCCAGTACTTC CASSFQEAETQYF
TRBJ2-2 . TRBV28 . TGTGCCAGCACCCCCGGGTCGCAAAACACCGGGGAGCTGTTTTTT CASTPGSQNTGELFF
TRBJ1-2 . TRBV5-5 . TGTGCCAGCAGCTTGGCCCCGGGGGAGGGTGGCTACACCTTC CASSLAPGEGGYTF
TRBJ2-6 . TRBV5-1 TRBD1 TGCGCCAGCAGCTTGGCCGGGGGACAGGGGTTACTCGTCCTGACTTTC CASSLAGGQGLLVLTF
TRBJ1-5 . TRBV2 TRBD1 TGTGCCAGCAGCGACAGGACAGGGGGCGCCGGGCAGCCCCAGCATTTT CASSDRTGGAGQPQHF
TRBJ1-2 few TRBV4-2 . TGTGCCAGCAGCCAAGAACAGGGTGGTAACTATGGCTACACCTTC CASSQEQGGNYGYTF
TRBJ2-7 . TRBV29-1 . TGCAGCGTTGTGACGGACTACGAGCAGTACTTC CSVVTDYEQYF
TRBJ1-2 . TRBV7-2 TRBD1 TGTGCCAGCAGCCCTCAGACAGGGGGTAACTATGGCTACACCTTC CASSPQTGGNYGYTF
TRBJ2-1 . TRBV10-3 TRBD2 TGTGCCACGGGGGCTAGCGGGGGCGCCACGGGTGAGCAGTTCTTC CATGASGGATGEQFF
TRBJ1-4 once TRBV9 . TGTGCCAGCAGCGTGTCTTCAACTAATGAAAAACTGTTTTTT CASSVSSTNEKLFF
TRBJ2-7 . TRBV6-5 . TGTGCCAGCAGTCCCGGGCAGCCGCGTCCCTACGAGCAGTACTTC CASSPGQPRPYEQYF
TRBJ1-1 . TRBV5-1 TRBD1 TGCGCCAGCAGCTATCAGGGGGGGACTGAAGCTTTCTTT CASSYQGGTEAFF